This passage covers 9 T cell receptor beta chains from one sample sequenced in a study of T cell repertoires in cytomegalovirus infection. These receptors have no known antigen. TCRdb ran MiXCR on the reads and lists one entry per CDR3 protein. The table shows about 920,000 distinct CDR3 sequences, with around 30% occurring only once. The material was cultured CD8+ T cells from PBMCs, obtained from culture after CMV antigen stimulation. The receptors originated from a human donor in good health (CMV status not recorded). Some clones in this sample may be carry-over from other donors' samples.

The V call is TRBV4-1, the J call TRBJ2-1, with D maybe TRBD1 (5 bases). The CDR3 is 12 amino acids. The ends were cut back, 2 bases at V and 8 bases at J, with 7 bases in the middle. CDR1 MGHRA and CDR2 YSYEKL come from the germline V gene. The CDR3 region is CASSQLGDEQFF. CDR3 nucleotide sequence: TGCGCCAGCAGCCAACTAGGGGATGAGCAGTTCTTC.

This sequence joins TRBV25-1 and TRBJ2-2; TRBD1 is a possible D gene (5 bases). Looked up from germline, CDR1 is MGHDK and CDR2 is SYGVNS. The CDR3 contains 15 residues. V lost 3 bases, J lost 6 bases, and 14 bases lay in between. The CDR3 DNA sequence: TGTGCCAGCAGTGATTTGGGCAGGGTGGCCGGGGAGCTGTTTTTT. Residues: CASSDLGRVAGELFF.

CDR3 sequence reads: CASSRGGRNEQFF. DNA of the CDR3: TGTGCCAGCAGTCGGGGGGGTCGCAATGAGCAGTTCTTC. The rearrangement joins TRBV27 to TRBJ2-1; TRBD2 aligns across 8 bases. From germline, CDR1 is MNHEY and CDR2 SMNVEV (reference sequence). This CDR3 is 13 amino acids long. V was pared by 5 bases and J by 6 bases, with 3 bases of the junction left unmatched.

This chain joins TRBV12-3 or TRBV12-4 and TRBJ2-1; 11 bases fit TRBD2. The junction had 6 bases not matched to a gene; V was cut back by 6 bases and J by 5 bases. The CDR3 has 15 amino acids. The CDR3 spells CASSLLAGGDNEQFF. The DNA for the CDR3 is TGTGCCAGCAGCCTCCTAGCGGGGGGCGACAATGAGCAGTTCTTC.

V usage is TRBV4-1 and J usage is TRBJ1-5; D gene ambiguous. V gave up 1 base and J gave up 0 bases, with 19 bases separating them. Germline loops: CDR1 MGHRA, CDR2 YSYEKL. The CDR3 is made up of 19 amino acids. CDR3 loop: CASSQVMVGFQDSNQPQHF. In DNA, the CDR3 is TGCGCCAGCAGCCAAGTAATGGTGGGGTTTCAAGATAGCAATCAGCCCCAGCATTTT.

The V and J genes are TRBV6-5 and TRBJ2-5; D may be TRBD1 (6 bases). CDR3 length equals 16 residues. Germline V gives CDR1 MNHEY, CDR2 SVGAGI. Deletions cut 4 bases from V and 4 bases from J, with 19 bases between. CDR3 DNA sequence: TGTGCCAGCAGTTCCCCCGCGGACAGTTCAAGAGAGACCCAGTACTTC. Its translation is CASSSPADSSRETQYF.

This clonotype was seen ten or more times. The J gene is TRBJ2-1, the V gene TRBV27, with 11 bases matching TRBD2. The germline V gene encodes CDR1 MNHEY and CDR2 SMNVEV (reference sequence). V lost 6 bases, J lost 4 bases, and 5 bases stayed unmatched. The CDR3 length is 15 residues. The CDR3 loop reads CASSSTSGGYNEQFF. The CDR3 nucleotides are TGTGCCAGCAGCTCAACTAGCGGGGGATACAATGAGCAGTTCTTC.

This clonotype has a handful of counts. This rearrangement joins TRBV28 to TRBJ2-7, with D possibly being TRBD1 (5 bases). V lost 4 bases and J 7 bases, leaving 11 bases between the germline ends. Germline lookup yields CDR1 MDHEN and CDR2 SYDVKM. The CDR3 contains 12 residues. For the CDR3, the DNA is TGTGCCAGCAGTTCCTGGGGCCGTGAGCAGTACGTC. It yields the protein CASSSWGREQYV.

The CDR3: CAITGGPSYNEQFF. The CDR3 coding sequence is TGTGCCATCACAGGGGGACCCTCTTACAATGAGCAGTTCTTC. The chain recombines TRBV10-3 with TRBJ2-1; 7 positions agree with TRBD1. The length of the CDR3 is 14 residues. Germline-derived CDR1 and CDR2 are ENHRY and SYGVKD. The J segment lost 4 bases and the V segment lost 7 bases, leaving 7 bases of the junction unmatched.